The TCR beta chain described here comes from a study of blood T cell repertoires in COVID-19 (dated by TCRdb to the early 2020s). Some background on the complete study: The collaborator samples originated in the United States, Italy and Spain and spanned the acute and convalescent phases of COVID-19. The material from the prospective study consisted of cDNA or gDNA derived from T cells, B-cell-depleted T cells, or PBMCs. The sample metadata nearly always contained a de-identified subject ID, COVID-19 status, age in years and sex. Where available, HLA class I and class II types were taken from metadata supplied by the sample provider and were not determined by assay-based typing. The samples were drawn from two sources: the first 160 participants of the ongoing ImmuneRACE study, and 1,000 to 1,500 subjects contributed by 6 global collaborators. The repertoires were released in a freely available public database meant as a resource for research on the immune response to SARS-CoV-2. Subjects who had been exposed to COVID-19, were actively infected with it, or had recovered from it provided the deeply sampled blood TCRbeta repertoires that made up the dataset. Study-wide findings and limitations: Clinical and demographic metadata were provided uncurated, with the amount varying by source and participant.

In the prospective study, participants were 18 to 89 years old, resided in 24 geographic areas of the United States, and were enrolled through a virtual design. Cohort assignment in the prospective study relied on participant-reported clinical history from a screening survey and a study questionnaire. For ImmuneRACE Cohort 3, a participant was defined as recovered based on two consecutive negative NP/OP PCR tests, clearance by a healthcare professional, or resolution of symptoms. In the prospective study, whole blood, serum and a nasopharyngeal or oropharyngeal swab were collected from each participant by mobile phlebotomists. Participants in the prospective study had the option to provide additional blood draws and questionnaires over an approximately 2-month period. Blood samples from the prospective study were shipped frozen or at room temperature prior to DNA extraction. TCRbeta CDR3 regions were amplified from genomic DNA by means of the immunoSEQ Assay, a bias-controlled multiplex PCR. Per the original workflow: Within the assay, amplification of reference gene primers was used to estimate how many nucleated cells each sample contained. Sequence reads were collapsed and filtered to measure the absolute abundance of every unique TCRbeta CDR3 rearrangement. For each sample, productive Simpson clonality was calculated as the square root of Simpson's diversity index over productive rearrangements. TCRdb retrieved this table from immuneACCESS and kept in-frame rearrangements only. Not all clones are present; in checked studies, unresolved V genes account for under half, and no reason is known for the remainder. V and J calls and clone size are copied from that table; D and trimming were computed from the DNA. Here the sample has over 250,000 clones; about 87% occur a single time. The ten largest clones add up to about 8.9% of the sample.

As to this clone: The specificity of this receptor is unknown. No qualities accompany the bases; no much larger clone lies one base away.

Per the germline V gene, MGHRA is the CDR1 and YSYEKL is the CDR2. The CDR3 contains 15 residues, cysteine and phenylalanine counted. Only the CDR3 DNA stays, 45 bases, in frame from base 1. V and J lose 2 bases and 7 bases, and a span of 15 bases separates them. Sample: PBMCs or T cells enriched from blood (not recorded which). This clonotype originated in a young woman who had recovered from COVID-19. The sequence is built from TRBV4-1 and TRBJ1-5, and perhaps TRBD1 as D gene, on 5 matching bases. The CDR3 in this case is CASSQNAGGIQPQHF. The nucleotides are TGCGCCAGCAGCCAAAATGCGGGGGGAATCCAGCCCCAGCATTTT.